The rows below give T cell receptor beta chains drawn from one sample of a study of cytomegalovirus exposure and HLA in healthy donors. Repertoires were generated with immunoSEQ multiplex PCR, while TCRdb's copy carries only in-frame clones and drops some. In the table there are under 200,000 clones, approximately 78% of which are singletons. The sample taken for sequencing was PBMCs. These TCRs come from a woman younger than 35 in good health and CMV-seronegative. Both conserved end residues are part of each CDR3. Each record gives: clone size, D gene, V gene, J gene, CDR3 DNA, CDR3 protein. The D gene is left open where the match is weak. Where a row states a size, it is once, few, many or the class of an expanded clone; other rows omit it.

clone size: NA; D gene: NA; V gene: TRBV4-3; J gene: TRBJ1-2; CDR3 DNA: TGCGCCAGCAGCCAAGAGGAGGGGTTGGGTAACTATGGCTACACCTTC; CDR3 protein: CASSQEEGLGNYGYTF
clone size: once; D gene: TRBD1; V gene: TRBV4-1; J gene: TRBJ2-4; CDR3 DNA: TGCGCCAGCAGCCAAGGGGGACAGGCAGGTACTAAAAACATTCAGTACTTC; CDR3 protein: CASSQGGQAGTKNIQYF
clone size: NA; D gene: NA; V gene: TRBV27; J gene: TRBJ1-2; CDR3 DNA: TGTGCCAGCAGTTACACGTCTGGTTCCGCTAACTATGGCTACACCTTC; CDR3 protein: CASSYTSGSANYGYTF
clone size: NA; D gene: TRBD2; V gene: TRBV5-8; J gene: TRBJ2-3; CDR3 DNA: TGTGCCAGCAGCTTTCATCTTAGCGGGAGGCCCACAGATACGCAGTATTTT; CDR3 protein: CASSFHLSGRPTDTQYF
clone size: NA; D gene: TRBD1; V gene: TRBV27; J gene: TRBJ1-2; CDR3 DNA: TGTGCCAGCAGTCCCAGGACAGGTACCCATGGCTACACCTTC; CDR3 protein: CASSPRTGTHGYTF
clone size: NA; D gene: NA; V gene: TRBV28; J gene: TRBJ2-7; CDR3 DNA: TGTGCCAGCAGTGCGACAGGAAGCGACTACGAGCAGTACTTC; CDR3 protein: CASSATGSDYEQYF
clone size: NA; D gene: TRBD2; V gene: TRBV4-3; J gene: TRBJ2-1; CDR3 DNA: TGCGCCAGCAGCCCCACCACTCCGACAGACCCGGGACTAGCGGGAGGGCTCGATGAGCAGTTCTTC; CDR3 protein: CASSPTTPTDPGLAGGLDEQFF
clone size: NA; D gene: NA; V gene: TRBV21-1; J gene: TRBJ2-1; CDR3 DNA: TGTGCCAGCAGCGACAGGGTCAATGAGCAGTTCTTC; CDR3 protein: CASSDRVNEQFF
clone size: once; D gene: TRBD2; V gene: TRBV6-5; J gene: TRBJ2-5; CDR3 DNA: TGTGCCAGCAGTTACTCACCCGGGACTAGCTACGAGACCCAGTACTTC; CDR3 protein: CASSYSPGTSYETQYF
clone size: NA; D gene: NA; V gene: TRBV4-3; J gene: TRBJ1-5; CDR3 DNA: TGCGCCAGCAGTCCCCGGAGCGGGGGCGGTCAGCCCCAGCATTTT; CDR3 protein: CASSPRSGGGQPQHF
clone size: NA; D gene: TRBD1; V gene: TRBV7-9; J gene: TRBJ1-2; CDR3 DNA: TGTTCCAGCGACGGTACGGGGACAGGGGGATCTGGCTACACCTTC; CDR3 protein: CSSDGTGTGGSGYTF
clone size: NA; D gene: TRBD2; V gene: TRBV11-3; J gene: TRBJ2-1; CDR3 DNA: TGTGCCAGCAGCTTAGCTAGCGGGAGGCATGAGCAGTTCTTC; CDR3 protein: CASSLASGRHEQFF
clone size: NA; D gene: TRBD1; V gene: TRBV6-5; J gene: TRBJ2-7; CDR3 DNA: TGTGCCAGCAGTCCCGCAGGCAGGGGGCTACACGAGCAGTACTTC; CDR3 protein: CASSPAGRGLHEQYF
clone size: NA; D gene: NA; V gene: TRBV9; J gene: TRBJ1-1; CDR3 DNA: TGTGCCAGCAGCGTAGTGGCAAAAGGCGGAGCTTTCTTT; CDR3 protein: CASSVVAKGGAFF
clone size: few; D gene: NA; V gene: TRBV18; J gene: TRBJ1-3; CDR3 DNA: TGTGCCAGCTCACCGCCTCCGGGTAACACCATATATTTT; CDR3 protein: CASSPPPGNTIYF
clone size: NA; D gene: TRBD1; V gene: TRBV5-1; J gene: TRBJ1-1; CDR3 DNA: TGCGCCAGCAGCCCGAGGACAGGGCCCATCTCGAACACTGAAGCTTTCTTT; CDR3 protein: CASSPRTGPISNTEAFF
clone size: NA; D gene: TRBD2; V gene: TRBV4-3; J gene: TRBJ2-7; CDR3 DNA: TGCGCCAGCAGCCAAGGGGCGGGGGTCTACGAGCAGTACTTC; CDR3 protein: CASSQGAGVYEQYF
clone size: NA; D gene: NA; V gene: TRBV18; J gene: TRBJ2-1; CDR3 DNA: TGTGCCAGCTCACTACCGGCGCGGGACAATGAGCAGTTCTTC; CDR3 protein: CASSLPARDNEQFF
clone size: NA; D gene: NA; V gene: TRBV11-3; J gene: TRBJ2-3; CDR3 DNA: TGTGCCAGCAGCTTTACTGATACGCAGTATTTT; CDR3 protein: CASSFTDTQYF
clone size: NA; D gene: NA; V gene: TRBV30; J gene: TRBJ2-7; CDR3 DNA: TGTGCCTGGAGTGTACTGGGAGCGACTCTCGTTGACGAGCAGTACTTC; CDR3 protein: CAWSVLGATLVDEQYF
clone size: NA; D gene: TRBD2; V gene: TRBV7-9; J gene: TRBJ2-1; CDR3 DNA: TGTGCCAGCAGCTCTAGCGGATCCCACAATGAGCAGTTCTTC; CDR3 protein: CASSSSGSHNEQFF
clone size: NA; D gene: NA; V gene: TRBV5-1; J gene: TRBJ2-3; CDR3 DNA: TGCGCCAGCAGCCTGACAGATACGCAGTATTTT; CDR3 protein: CASSLTDTQYF
clone size: NA; D gene: NA; V gene: TRBV4-1; J gene: TRBJ2-7; CDR3 DNA: TGCGCCAGCAGCCTGACCGGGACAACCTGGTACGAGCAGTACTTC; CDR3 protein: CASSLTGTTWYEQYF
clone size: NA; D gene: TRBD1; V gene: TRBV5-1; J gene: TRBJ1-6; CDR3 DNA: TGCGCCAGCAGCATGGACAGTAACAGGGGTTCACCCCTCCACTTT; CDR3 protein: CASSMDSNRGSPLHF
clone size: NA; D gene: NA; V gene: TRBV6-6; J gene: TRBJ1-4; CDR3 DNA: TGTGCCAGCAGTTACTCAAGGGGGTGGGAAAAACTGTTTTTT; CDR3 protein: CASSYSRGWEKLFF
clone size: NA; D gene: NA; V gene: TRBV4-1; J gene: TRBJ2-5; CDR3 DNA: TGCGCCAGCAGCCCTCTTGGGGCAGGGCTCGAGACCCAGTACTTC; CDR3 protein: CASSPLGAGLETQYF
clone size: few; D gene: NA; V gene: TRBV4-3; J gene: TRBJ1-1; CDR3 DNA: TGCGCCAGCAGCCAGAGTTCACGGAGCGGATCTGAAGCTTTCTTT; CDR3 protein: CASSQSSRSGSEAFF
clone size: NA; D gene: TRBD1; V gene: TRBV11-2; J gene: TRBJ2-2; CDR3 DNA: TGTGCCAGCAGCAGAGACAGGGGGCTCGGTCTCAACACCGGGGAGCTGTTTTTT; CDR3 protein: CASSRDRGLGLNTGELFF
clone size: NA; D gene: NA; V gene: TRBV30; J gene: TRBJ1-6; CDR3 DNA: TGTGCCTGGAGTGTCGGGTATAATTCACCCCTCCACTTT; CDR3 protein: CAWSVGYNSPLHF
clone size: once; D gene: NA; V gene: TRBV29-1; J gene: TRBJ2-7; CDR3 DNA: TGCAGCGTTGAGACAGACTCCTACGAGCAGTACTTC; CDR3 protein: CSVETDSYEQYF
clone size: NA; D gene: TRBD2; V gene: TRBV5-5; J gene: TRBJ2-3; CDR3 DNA: TGTGCCAGCAGCAAAAAGACTAGCGGGGCTAGCACAGATACGCAGTATTTT; CDR3 protein: CASSKKTSGASTDTQYF
clone size: NA; D gene: NA; V gene: TRBV7-8; J gene: TRBJ1-4; CDR3 DNA: TGTGCCAGCAGCTTCGCGCAATATTCAACTAATGAAAAACTGTTTTTT; CDR3 protein: CASSFAQYSTNEKLFF
clone size: NA; D gene: TRBD2; V gene: TRBV6-6; J gene: TRBJ2-1; CDR3 DNA: TGTGCCAGCAGAAGCAAGCGGGAGGTGACCTACAATGAGCAGTTCTTC; CDR3 protein: CASRSKREVTYNEQFF
clone size: NA; D gene: TRBD2; V gene: TRBV18; J gene: TRBJ2-3; CDR3 DNA: TGTGCCAGCTCACCGGTGACAGTTCGGACTAGCGGGAGCACAGATACGCAGTATTTT; CDR3 protein: CASSPVTVRTSGSTDTQYF
clone size: NA; D gene: TRBD1; V gene: TRBV2; J gene: TRBJ1-2; CDR3 DNA: TGTGCCAGCAGGCCGGGACAGGGGACAAAGGGCTACACCTTC; CDR3 protein: CASRPGQGTKGYTF
clone size: NA; D gene: NA; V gene: TRBV29-1; J gene: TRBJ1-2; CDR3 DNA: TGCAGCGTTAGGGGGTTGTATGGCTACACCTTC; CDR3 protein: CSVRGLYGYTF
clone size: NA; D gene: NA; V gene: TRBV6-5; J gene: TRBJ1-2; CDR3 DNA: TGTGCCAGCAGTTACGGAGGGTCCTATGGCTACACCTTC; CDR3 protein: CASSYGGSYGYTF
clone size: NA; D gene: NA; V gene: TRBV30; J gene: TRBJ1-5; CDR3 DNA: TGTGCCTCCGACCCGGGTGGGGGGGGCAATCAGCCCCAGCATTTT; CDR3 protein: CASDPGGGGNQPQHF
clone size: NA; D gene: NA; V gene: TRBV30; J gene: TRBJ1-2; CDR3 DNA: TGTGCCTGGAGTGTACAGGGCCAAGCTAAAGGCTACACCTTC; CDR3 protein: CAWSVQGQAKGYTF
clone size: NA; D gene: TRBD1; V gene: TRBV19; J gene: TRBJ1-4; CDR3 DNA: TGTGCCAGTAGTCGGAGACAGGGGGTTGAAAAACTGTTTTTT; CDR3 protein: CASSRRQGVEKLFF
clone size: NA; D gene: NA; V gene: TRBV7-7; J gene: TRBJ2-1; CDR3 DNA: TGTGCTAGCAGCCCTCTACACAATGAGCAGTTCTTC; CDR3 protein: CASSPLHNEQFF
clone size: NA; D gene: NA; V gene: TRBV4-2; J gene: TRBJ1-3; CDR3 DNA: TGTGCCAGCAGCCACCTAGACAGAGACTCTGGAAACACCATATATTTT; CDR3 protein: CASSHLDRDSGNTIYF
clone size: NA; D gene: TRBD1; V gene: TRBV18; J gene: TRBJ2-7; CDR3 DNA: TGTGCCAGCTCACCTACCCCGGGACAGGGGCCGTACGAGCAGTACTTC; CDR3 protein: CASSPTPGQGPYEQYF
clone size: NA; D gene: NA; V gene: TRBV4-3; J gene: TRBJ2-1; CDR3 DNA: TGCGCCAGCAGCCTCCAGGGAATTGAGAACAATGAGCAGTTCTTC; CDR3 protein: CASSLQGIENNEQFF
clone size: NA; D gene: TRBD1; V gene: TRBV19; J gene: TRBJ2-7; CDR3 DNA: TGTGCCAGTAGTGATCCGGGACAGGGAACCTACGAGCAGTACTTC; CDR3 protein: CASSDPGQGTYEQYF
clone size: few; D gene: NA; V gene: TRBV28; J gene: TRBJ1-1; CDR3 DNA: TGTGCCAGCAGTCGGAGCGAAGCTTTCTTT; CDR3 protein: CASSRSEAFF
clone size: NA; D gene: TRBD1; V gene: TRBV11-3; J gene: TRBJ2-1; CDR3 DNA: TGTGCCAGCAGCTTAGTGCAGGGGGCATGGAATGAGCAGTTCTTC; CDR3 protein: CASSLVQGAWNEQFF
clone size: NA; D gene: NA; V gene: TRBV29-1; J gene: TRBJ1-5; CDR3 DNA: TGCAGCGTAATGGAGGGATATGGCAATCAGCCCCAGCATTTT; CDR3 protein: CSVMEGYGNQPQHF
clone size: NA; D gene: NA; V gene: TRBV5-6; J gene: TRBJ2-7; CDR3 DNA: TGTGCCAGCAGCTTTCGACAGAACTCCTACGAGCAGTACTTC; CDR3 protein: CASSFRQNSYEQYF
clone size: once; D gene: TRBD1; V gene: TRBV18; J gene: TRBJ2-7; CDR3 DNA: TGTGCCAGCTCACTTCCGGGACAGCTATCCTACGAGCAGTACTTC; CDR3 protein: CASSLPGQLSYEQYF
clone size: NA; D gene: TRBD2; V gene: TRBV27; J gene: TRBJ2-1; CDR3 DNA: TGTGCCAGCAGTCTTCTCCCGGGACTAGCGGGAGTATACGGCCTCAATGAGCAGTTCTTC; CDR3 protein: CASSLLPGLAGVYGLNEQFF
clone size: NA; D gene: TRBD1; V gene: TRBV15; J gene: TRBJ1-2; CDR3 DNA: TGTGCCACCAGCAGGTGGGACAGCGGCCACTATGGCTACACCTTC; CDR3 protein: CATSRWDSGHYGYTF
clone size: few; D gene: NA; V gene: TRBV28; J gene: TRBJ1-2; CDR3 DNA: TGTGCCAGCAGCTTGGGCCTTAACTATGGCTACACCTTC; CDR3 protein: CASSLGLNYGYTF
clone size: few; D gene: NA; V gene: TRBV29-1; J gene: TRBJ1-1; CDR3 DNA: TGCAGCGTCGCCGCCGGTTACACTGAAGCTTTCTTT; CDR3 protein: CSVAAGYTEAFF
clone size: NA; D gene: NA; V gene: TRBV11-3; J gene: TRBJ1-1; CDR3 DNA: TGTGCCAGCAGCCCGGCGCAGGGTTACTCTGAAGCTTTCTTT; CDR3 protein: CASSPAQGYSEAFF
clone size: NA; D gene: NA; V gene: TRBV11-3; J gene: TRBJ1-4; CDR3 DNA: TGTGCCAGCAGCTTAGGGAGGGGAAGAACTAATGAAAAACTGTTTTTT; CDR3 protein: CASSLGRGRTNEKLFF
clone size: NA; D gene: TRBD1; V gene: TRBV4-2; J gene: TRBJ1-4; CDR3 DNA: TGTGCCAGCAGCCAAGATCATAGACAGGGCCCTAATGAAAAACTGTTTTTT; CDR3 protein: CASSQDHRQGPNEKLFF
clone size: NA; D gene: NA; V gene: TRBV30; J gene: TRBJ1-1; CDR3 DNA: TGTGCCGGGAACTCAGGGGACACTGAAGCTTTCTTT; CDR3 protein: CAGNSGDTEAFF
clone size: NA; D gene: TRBD2; V gene: TRBV27; J gene: TRBJ2-1; CDR3 DNA: TGTGCCAGCAGTTGGGCCCGCGGGAGGGAAAGCAATGAGCAGTTCTTC; CDR3 protein: CASSWARGRESNEQFF
clone size: few; D gene: TRBD1; V gene: TRBV5-1; J gene: TRBJ2-7; CDR3 DNA: TGCGCCAGCAGCCAACAGGGGGCCTACGAGCAGTACTTC; CDR3 protein: CASSQQGAYEQYF